The 23 T cell receptor beta chains in this list originate from one sample, sequenced in a study of identifying expanded T cells in peripheral blood. This table comes from immunoSEQ multiplex PCR, and its TCRdb copy is limited to in-frame clones, with some not included. The sample contains roughly 100,000 clones, 88% of which appear only once. Specimen: blood. These receptors all come from a person aged 18 to 75 in good health.

The V and J genes are TRBV6-5 and TRBJ2-1; 8 nucleotides agree with TRBD2. The CDR3 is 14 amino acids. V was pared by 0 bases and J by 8 bases, with 3 bases of the junction left unmatched. The germline V gene encodes CDR1 MNHEY and CDR2 SVGAGI. The CDR3: CASSYSRGAYEQFF. As DNA, the CDR3 is TGTGCCAGCAGTTACTCGCGGGGGGCATATGAGCAGTTCTTC.

The CDR3 DNA reads as TGTGCCAGCAGCTCCAAGGACAGGGGATATACTGAAGCTTTCTTT. Protein: CASSSKDRGYTEAFF. The genes are TRBV5-4 and TRBJ1-1, with 9 positions matching TRBD1. Germline CDR1 SGHNT, CDR2 YYREEE (reference sequence). CDR3 length equals 15 residues. The J segment lost 5 bases and the V segment lost 3 bases, leaving 8 bases of the junction unmatched.

Here the CDR3 reads CASSIAPSGNTIYF. CDR3 coding DNA: TGTGCCAGCAGTATAGCCCCTTCGGGAAACACCATATATTTT. The chain employs TRBV9 and TRBJ1-3; D gene uncertain. The CDR3 sequence is 14 residues long. V shed 5 bases and J shed 4 bases, with 13 bases lying between them. Germline V gene lookup returns CDR1 SGDLS and CDR2 YYNGEE.

CDR3: CASWTANQPQHF. The DNA of the CDR3 is TGTGCCAGCTGGACAGCGAATCAGCCCCAGCATTTT. The chain recombines TRBV6-4 with TRBJ1-5; maybe TRBD1 (6 bases). The CDR3 has 12 amino acids. V gave up 8 bases and J gave up 4 bases, with 9 bases separating them. The germline gives CDR1 MRHNA, CDR2 SNTAGT.

This chain connects TRBV5-6 to TRBJ2-6; D remains ambiguous. The CDR3 is 16 amino acids. Trimming pared 3 bases from V and 2 bases from J, leaving 12 bases between. Germline-derived CDR1 and CDR2 are SGHDT and YYEEEE. The CDR3 region is CASSSFQEPGANVLTF. The CDR3 nucleotides are TGTGCCAGCAGCTCCTTCCAGGAGCCTGGGGCCAACGTCCTGACTTTC. Supplemented by reference TRBV5-6 and TRBJ2-6, the full variable domain reads DAGVTQSPTHLIKTRGQQVTLRCSPKSGHDTVSWYQQALGQGPQFIFQYYEEEERQRGNFPDRFSGHQFPNYSSELNVNALLLGDSALYLCASSSFQEPGANVLTFGAGSRLTVL.

Here the CDR3 DNA reads TGCAGCGTTCCCCGGGGGGCCGTAGGAGACACTGAAGCTTTCTTT. Its protein is CSVPRGAVGDTEAFF. This chain links TRBV29-1 with TRBJ1-1; D possibly corresponds to TRBD1 (6 bases). The germline V and J ends were trimmed by 5 bases and 3 bases, with 19 bases remaining between them. Germline CDR1 SQVTM, CDR2 ANQGSEA. The CDR3 runs to 15 residues.

This chain joins TRBV5-1 and TRBJ1-3; D remains ambiguous. Trimming stripped 6 bases from V and 0 bases from J, with 16 bases between. The CDR3 is made up of 16 amino acids. From germline, CDR1 is SGHRS and CDR2 YFSETQ. CDR3 sequence (DNA): TGCGCCAGCACCAGGACCCCAGGAACCTCTGGAAACACCATATATTTT. Amino acids: CASTRTPGTSGNTIYF.

The chain recombines TRBV5-1 with TRBJ2-3; possibly TRBD2 for D (5 bases). The CDR3 spans 14 residues. V was pared by 4 bases and J by 4 bases, with 13 bases between. CDR1 and CDR2 from the germline V gene are SGHRS and YFSETQ. The CDR3 coding sequence is TGCGCCAGCAGCCAGCGAGGGAGTGCAGATACGCAGTATTTT. It yields the protein CASSQRGSADTQYF.

The V and J genes are TRBV7-2 and TRBJ1-3; D is unresolved. The germline gives CDR1 SGHTA, CDR2 FQGNSA. The germline V and J ends were trimmed by 3 bases and 3 bases, with 6 bases remaining between them. The CDR3 is 13 amino acids. The CDR3, as DNA: TGTGCCAGCAGCTTTTTCGGTGGAAACACCATATATTTT. Translation gives CASSFFGGNTIYF.

V and J are TRBV28 and TRBJ2-7; 9 bases line up with TRBD2. Germline CDR1 MDHEN, CDR2 SYDVKM. J was trimmed by 4 bases and V by 2 bases; bases with no gene match: 3. The CDR3 has 14 residues. In DNA form, the CDR3 reads TGTGCCAGCAGTTTACTAGCGGGAACTTACGAGCAGTACTTC. This codes for CASSLLAGTYEQYF. Full variable domain (outside the CDR3, taken from reference TRBV28 and TRBJ2-7): DVKVTQSSRYLVKRTGEKVFLECVQDMDHENMFWYRQDPGLGLRLIYFSYDVKMKEKGDIPEGYSVSREKKERFSLILESASTNQTSMYLCASSLLAGTYEQYFGPGTRLTVT.

This clone was observed a single time. The sample carries other DNA sequences with the same CDR3. The rearrangement joins TRBV18 to TRBJ2-5; unclear D gene. Germline V gene sequence: CDR1 KGHSH, CDR2 LQKENI. Between the trimmed V and J ends, which lost 2 bases and 3 bases, there was a span of 4 bases. This CDR3 is 12 amino acids long. CDR3 DNA: TGTGCCAGCTCACCAGGGGAAGAGACCCAGTACTTC. It is translated as CASSPGEETQYF.

This clone was observed a few times. The chain is built from TRBV2 and TRBJ1-2; D gene uncertain. The germline CDR1 and CDR2 sequences are SNHLY and FYNNEI. V lost 8 bases and J lost 2, with 12 bases in between. There are 13 residues in the CDR3. The CDR3 nucleotides are TGTGCCAGCTGTTTGACCTGGAACTATGGCTACACCTTC. It codes for CASCLTWNYGYTF.

J is TRBJ2-5 and V is TRBV30; perhaps TRBD2 as D (6 bases). Germline loops: CDR1 GTSNPN, CDR2 SVGIG (reference sequence). This CDR3 spans 12 amino acids. Trimming shortened V by 5 bases and J by 0 bases, and 7 bases separated the two germline ends. For the CDR3, the DNA is TGTGCCTGGGGGGACTACCAAGAGACCCAGTACTTC. It yields the protein CAWGDYQETQYF.

The J gene is TRBJ2-5, the V gene TRBV29-1, with D possibly called TRBD1 or TRBD2 (5 bases each). V dropped 3 bases and J dropped 1 base, with 15 bases sitting between them. This CDR3 has 15 residues. CDR1 and CDR2 (germline): SQVTM, ANQGSEA. CDR3 in DNA: TGCAGCGTTGATTCCGGGCCCGGGGCCCAAGAGACCCAGTACTTC. It encodes CSVDSGPGAQETQYF.

The chain employs TRBV7-9 and TRBJ1-3; TRBD1 might be the D (5 bases). Trimming took 0 bases from V and 0 from J, leaving 18 bases between them. CDR1 is SEHNR and CDR2 is FQNEAQ in the germline V gene (reference sequence). The CDR3 spans 19 residues. In DNA form, the CDR3 reads TGTGCCAGCAGCTTAGCCCGAACTATGGACACCTACTCTGGAAACACCATATATTTT. Protein: CASSLARTMDTYSGNTIYF.

V is TRBV5-1 and J is TRBJ2-2; D is ambiguous. From germline, CDR1 is SGHRS and CDR2 YFSETQ. The V and J ends lost 0 bases and 6 bases respectively, with 6 bases between them. The CDR3 covers 13 residues. CDR3 sequence: CASSLDGAGELFF. CDR3 nucleotides: TGCGCCAGCAGCTTGGATGGGGCCGGGGAGCTGTTTTTT.

The genes are TRBV29-1 and TRBJ1-2; no reliable D call. Germline loops: CDR1 SQVTM, CDR2 ANQGSEA. V lost 4 bases to trimming and J lost 3 bases, with 18 bases between them. The CDR3 consists of 15 residues. The CDR3 here is CSVVPRGRRDYGYTF. CDR3 DNA: TGCAGCGTTGTACCTCGAGGAAGGCGCGACTATGGCTACACCTTC.

The chain combines TRBV6-6 with TRBJ1-1; 7 nucleotides align to TRBD1. Germline V CDR1 and CDR2: MNHNY, SVGAGI (reference sequence). The CDR3 contains 14 residues. Trimming at V came to 6 bases and at J to 3 bases, leaving 7 bases not matched to a gene. The CDR3 DNA is TGTGCCAGCAGCGACCGGGACAGAGACACTGAAGCTTTCTTT. Translated, it gives CASSDRDRDTEAFF.

This chain links TRBV5-1 with TRBJ2-2; 9 positions match TRBD2. CDR1 is SGHRS, CDR2 YFSETQ, per germline. The CDR3 runs 15 residues. Losses at the gene ends were 4 bases for V and 6 bases for J; bases not matched to a gene: 7. CDR3 sequence reads: CASSPLAGGAGELFF. Here the CDR3 DNA reads TGCGCCAGCAGCCCCCTGGCGGGGGGGGCCGGGGAGCTGTTTTTT.

The genes are TRBV6-6 and TRBJ1-2; 10 positions match TRBD1. CDR3 length: 15 amino acids. Trimming took 4 bases from V and 7 from J; bases not matched to a gene: 9. Looked up from germline, CDR1 is MNHNY and CDR2 is SVGAGI (reference sequence). The CDR3 DNA follows: TGTGCCAGCAGTTTAGGGACAGGGGAGGGTGGTGGCTACACCTTC. Translating gives CASSLGTGEGGGYTF.

The chain uses TRBV6-1 and TRBJ1-3; D gene unclear. The germline V gene has CDR1 MNHNS and CDR2 SASEGT. CDR3 length: 15 residues. The V gene lost 4 bases and the J gene lost 0 bases, with 10 bases spanning the gap. CDR3 DNA sequence: TGTGCCAGCAGTGCCGGCGGGCACTCTGGAAACACCATATATTTT. It translates to CASSAGGHSGNTIYF.

The chain combines TRBV11-2 with TRBJ1-1, with unresolved D. Trimming removed 1 base at V and 3 bases at J, with 6 bases between. There are 13 residues in the CDR3. The germline V gene encodes CDR1 SGHAT and CDR2 FQNNGV. The CDR3 region has the DNA TGTGCCAGCAGCTTAGTAACCGACACTGAAGCTTTCTTT. This sequence encodes CASSLVTDTEAFF.

The rearrangement links TRBV27 to TRBJ2-7; D ambiguous. CDR1 MNHEY and CDR2 SMNVEV come from the germline V gene (reference sequence). Trimming took 2 bases from V and 2 from J, leaving 7 bases between them. The CDR3 spans 13 residues. The CDR3 is CASSLKVTYEQYF. As DNA, the CDR3 is TGTGCCAGCAGTTTAAAAGTAACCTACGAGCAGTACTTC.